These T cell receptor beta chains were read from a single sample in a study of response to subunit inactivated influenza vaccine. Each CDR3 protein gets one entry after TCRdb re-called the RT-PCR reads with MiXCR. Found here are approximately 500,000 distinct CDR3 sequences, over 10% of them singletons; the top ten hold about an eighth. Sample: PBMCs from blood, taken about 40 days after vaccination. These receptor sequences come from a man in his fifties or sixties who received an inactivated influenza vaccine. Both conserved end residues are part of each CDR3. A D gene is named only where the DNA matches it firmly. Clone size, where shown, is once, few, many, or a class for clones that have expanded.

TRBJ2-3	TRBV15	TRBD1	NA	TGTGCCACCAGCAGAGCCGGGACAGGGGTCGCATTCGGGATCCCAGATACGCAGTATTTT	CATSRAGTGVAFGIPDTQYF
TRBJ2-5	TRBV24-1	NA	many	TGTGCCACCCAAGCTGTAAACCAAGAGACCCAGTACTTC	CATQAVNQETQYF
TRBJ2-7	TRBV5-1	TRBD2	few	TGCGCCAGCAGCTCCGGAACCGGGACTAGCGGGGGCTACGAGCAGTACTTC	CASSSGTGTSGGYEQYF
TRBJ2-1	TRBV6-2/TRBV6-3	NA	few	TGTGCCAGCAGTTACCGTCCCCATGAGCAGTTCTTC	CASSYRPHEQFF
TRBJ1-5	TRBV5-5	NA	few	TGTGCCAGCAGCTTGGGGACAGCTAGTAAGCCCCAGCATTTT	CASSLGTASKPQHF
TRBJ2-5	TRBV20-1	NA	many	TGCAGTGCTAGAGGTCACCTAGGGGAGACCCAGTACTTC	CSARGHLGETQYF
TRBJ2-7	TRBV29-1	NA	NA	TGCAGCGTTGTCGTGTCTCACGACTACGAGCAGTACTTC	CSVVVSHDYEQYF
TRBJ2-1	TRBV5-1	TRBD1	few	TGCGCCAGCAGCCCGATTACCGGGACAGGATACAATGAGCAGTTCTTC	CASSPITGTGYNEQFF
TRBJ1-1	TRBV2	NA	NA	TGTGCCAGCAATAGTGGTTTATTAGGTTTAGACACTGAAGCTTTCTTT	CASNSGLLGLDTEAFF
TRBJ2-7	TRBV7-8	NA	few	TGTGCCAGCAGCTTAGGGAACTTTTTATACGAGCAGTACTTC	CASSLGNFLYEQYF
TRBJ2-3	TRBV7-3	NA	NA	TGTGCCAGCAGCTTAACTTACTACGCTACGCAGTATTTT	CASSLTYYATQYF
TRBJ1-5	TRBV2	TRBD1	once	TGTTCCACCGGCCAGGGGGGAGAGCCCCAGCATTTT	CSTGQGGEPQHF
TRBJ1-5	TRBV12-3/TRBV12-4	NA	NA	TGTGCCAGCAGTTTTTTAGCAAATCAGCCCCAGCATTTT	CASSFLANQPQHF
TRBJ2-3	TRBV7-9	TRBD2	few	TGTGCCAGCAGCCCCCGGGGACTAGCGGGGGCAGATACGCAGTATTTT	CASSPRGLAGADTQYF
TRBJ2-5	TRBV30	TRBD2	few	TGTGCCTGGAGTGTAACGGGAGGGCCTGTTGAGACCCAGTACTTC	CAWSVTGGPVETQYF
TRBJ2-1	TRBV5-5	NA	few	TGTGCCAGCAGCTTGGTTCCGAGCTCCCTTGATGACTACAATGAGCAGTTCTTC	CASSLVPSSLDDYNEQFF
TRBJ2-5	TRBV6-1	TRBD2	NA	TGTGCCAGCAGTGAGCATGGAGCTAGCGGGAGCACCCAGTACTTC	CASSEHGASGSTQYF
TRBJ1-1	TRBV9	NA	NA	TGTGCCAGCAGCGACTTGCCGGGGGGTTTCACTGAAGCTTTCTTT	CASSDLPGGFTEAFF
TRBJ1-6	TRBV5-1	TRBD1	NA	TGCGCCAGCAGCCAGCAGACAGGGCGCTCACCCCTCCACTTT	CASSQQTGRSPLHF
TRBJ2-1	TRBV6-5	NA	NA	TGTGCCAGCAGTTACTCTAGGGCCGGGGTGAATGAGCAGTTCTTC	CASSYSRAGVNEQFF
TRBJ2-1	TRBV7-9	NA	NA	TGTGCCAGCAGTTCCCGCAGGGGAAATGAGCAGTTCTTC	CASSSRRGNEQFF
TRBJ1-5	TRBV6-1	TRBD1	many	TGTGCCAGCAGGGACAGGGGGAATCAGCCCCAGCATTTT	CASRDRGNQPQHF
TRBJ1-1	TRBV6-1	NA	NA	TGTGCCAGCAGGACACGACGGGACACTGAAGCTTTCTTT	CASRTRRDTEAFF
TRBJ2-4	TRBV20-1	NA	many	TGCAGTTTCACGACCGTGCCCAAAAACATTCAGTACTTC	CSFTTVPKNIQYF